Presented here are 25 T cell receptor beta chains from one specimen sequenced in a study of blood T cells in healthy people across ages (dated by TCRdb to 2013 to 2016). Receptors were amplified or captured by 5' RACE. Instrument on record: Illumina HiSeq 2500. A second PCR of about 6 to 11 cycles was performed with a sample-barcoded 5' primer and a J-beta primer mix. The raw public data were reprocessed by TCRdb itself: fastp quality trimming at Q25, MiXCR clonotype calling, in-frame beta chains only. Each CDR3 protein gets just one entry, which takes the most common genes and DNA from the rows behind it. In this sample the table shows over 1.5 million distinct CDR3 sequences, about 50% of which occur a single time. The ten top clones hold more than 2% of the sample. The sample comprised blood. Receptors originate from a woman aged 35 to 49 in good health.

The rearrangement links TRBV15 to TRBJ1-2, with D tentatively TRBD1 (5 bases). V shed 4 bases and J shed 2 bases, with 14 bases lying between them. Germline V lookup: CDR1 LNHNV, CDR2 YYDKDF (reference sequence). The CDR3 has 15 residues. DNA of the CDR3: TGTGCCACCAGCATGGGGCAGGCCCAGAACTATGGCTACACCTTC. It is translated as CATSMGQAQNYGYTF. Based on the CDR3 plus reference TRBV15 and TRBJ1-2, the full variable domain is DAMVIQNPRYQVTQFGKPVTLSCSQTLNHNVMYWYQQKSSQAPKLLFHYYDKDFNNEADTPDNFQSRRPNTSFCFLDIRSPGLGDTAMYLCATSMGQAQNYGYTFGSGTRLTVV.

The chain recombines TRBV5-1 with TRBJ2-3, with TRBD2 identical over 7 bases. This CDR3 is built from 18 residues. Trimming removed 4 bases from V and 4 bases from J; junction bases left unmatched: 18. Per germline, CDR1 SGHRS and CDR2 YFSETQ. As DNA, the CDR3 is TGCGCCAGCAGCCTGGCCGTTTGGGACTACCTCGGATCAGATACGCAGTATTTT. Its protein product is CASSLAVWDYLGSDTQYF.

This sequence joins TRBV7-2 and TRBJ1-2, with a tentative D call TRBD1 (5 bases). Germline lookup yields CDR1 SGHTA and CDR2 FQGNSA. The CDR3 runs to 16 residues. V dropped 6 bases and J dropped 1 base, with 18 bases sitting between them. The CDR3 loop reads CASSRRGGQGNYGYTF. The CDR3 region has the DNA TGTGCCAGCAGTCGACGCGGGGGTCAGGGTAACTATGGCTACACCTTC.

V is TRBV5-1 and J is TRBJ2-1; D is perhaps TRBD1 or TRBD2 (5 bases each). The CDR3 has 16 amino acids. The V end was cut by 4 bases, the J end by 0 bases, with 14 bases between. CDR1 is SGHRS, CDR2 YFSETQ, per germline. The CDR3 reads CASSPGTPGSYNEQFF. CDR3 DNA: TGCGCCAGCAGCCCAGGGACCCCCGGCTCCTACAATGAGCAGTTCTTC.

The V and J genes are TRBV20-1 and TRBJ2-7; 8 nucleotides align to TRBD2. CDR1 and CDR2 from the germline V gene are DFQATT and SNEGSKA (reference sequence). V shed 4 bases, J shed 7 bases, and the junction held 9 bases outside the gene matches. The CDR3 contains 13 residues. CDR3 coding DNA: TGCAGTGCTACGGGGGGGGCCTACAATGAGCAGTACTTC. Protein sequence: CSATGGAYNEQYF.

This clonotype was detected a few times. At one end the junction does not follow the germline gene, possibly because of a read error. This sequence joins TRBV18 and TRBJ2-7, with unresolved D. Gene TRBJ2-5 matches the end of the DNA better, so the J call may be wrong. CDR3 length: 12 residues. From germline, CDR1 is KGHSH and CDR2 LQKENI. The CDR3 nucleotides are TGTGCCAGCGCACCAAAGAGGGAGACCCAGTACTTC. Amino acid sequence: CASAPKRETQYF.

In its sample, this clonotype was seen a few times. The V gene is TRBV7-2, the J gene TRBJ2-3; 8 bases are a match to TRBD2. CDR3 length: 19 amino acids. The germline V gene encodes CDR1 SGHTA and CDR2 FQGNSA. J lost 1 base, V lost 5 bases, and 17 bases had no gene match. CDR3 in DNA: TGTGCCAGCAGCCCAAGGTTCGGCGGGGGGCCTCCGCGCACAGATACGCAGTATTTT. Its translation is CASSPRFGGGPPRTDTQYF.

The sample holds many counts of this clonotype. CDR3 sequence: CSARPQGGASRETQYF. The CDR3 DNA reads TGCAGTGCTAGACCGCAAGGGGGCGCATCCAGGGAGACCCAGTACTTC. V and J are TRBV20-1 and TRBJ2-5; TRBD1 matches 7 bases. CDR3 length equals 16 residues. CDR1 DFQATT and CDR2 SNEGSKA come from the germline V gene (reference sequence). The junction had 14 bases not matched to a gene; V was cut back by 2 bases and J by 5 bases.

The chain joins TRBV7-8 to TRBJ2-7; tentatively, D is TRBD1 (5 bases). The CDR3 runs 13 residues. V shed 2 bases and J shed 5 bases, with 10 bases lying between them. Germline values: CDR1 SGHVS, CDR2 FQNEAQ. CDR3 bases: TGTGCCAGCAGCTTACAGGGATGGGACGAGCAGTACTTC. This translates into CASSLQGWDEQYF.

This clonotype was found a few times. The chain joins TRBV3-1 to TRBJ2-3, with TRBD1 as a possible D gene (5 bases). Germline V lookup: CDR1 LGHDT, CDR2 YNNKEL (reference sequence). With 4 bases removed from V and 5 bases from J, the gap between germline ends came to 13 bases. This CDR3 has 14 residues. The CDR3: CASSPRRRGDTQYF. The CDR3 nucleotides are TGTGCCAGCAGCCCCCGGCGTAGGGGAGATACGCAGTATTTT.

The J gene is TRBJ2-1, the V gene TRBV4-3; TRBD2 agrees at 11 bases. The CDR3 loop spans 16 amino acids. CDR1 and CDR2 (germline): LGHNA, YSLEER. J lost 13 bases, V lost 0 bases, and 11 bases had no gene match. As DNA, the CDR3 is TGCGCCAGCAGCCAAGAACCGGGACTAGCGGCGGGCGAACAGTTCTTC. Translating it yields CASSQEPGLAAGEQFF.

This chain uses TRBV9 with TRBJ1-6; 7 positions match TRBD1. With 2 bases clipped from V and 5 bases from J, the junction kept 10 bases outside the gene matches. Germline V gene data show CDR1 as SGDLS and CDR2 as YYNGEE. The CDR3 length is 17 residues. CDR3 coding DNA: TGTGCCAGCAGCGTGACAGGGAGCCCCTATAATAATTCACCCCTCCACTTT. Encoded protein: CASSVTGSPYNNSPLHF.

This chain uses TRBV2 with TRBJ2-3, with 9 bases identical to TRBD2. This CDR3 is built from 13 residues. Trimming removed 10 bases from V and 2 bases from J; junction bases left unmatched: 4. Germline V gene data show CDR1 as SNHLY and CDR2 as FYNNEI. The CDR3 reads CATGGGATDTQYF. The CDR3 nucleotides read TGTGCCACGGGCGGGGGGGCCACAGATACGCAGTATTTT.

This clonotype has a count of ten or more. The V and J genes are TRBV5-1 and TRBJ2-3; D ambiguous. Germline lookup yields CDR1 SGHRS and CDR2 YFSETQ. The ends were cut back, 2 bases at V and 1 base at J, with 8 bases in the middle. The CDR3 runs to 14 residues. The CDR3 is CASSFLSGTDTQYF. Written as DNA, the CDR3 is TGCGCCAGCAGCTTCCTATCAGGCACAGATACGCAGTATTTT.

The table lists this clonotype with a few counts. This chain links TRBV9 with TRBJ2-5, with D possibly TRBD2 on 6 matching bases. V was pared by 4 bases and J by 1 base, with 11 bases between. This CDR3 has 14 residues. Germline CDR1 and CDR2: SGDLS and YYNGEE. The CDR3 reads CASSTGLFQETQYF. The CDR3 region has the DNA TGTGCCAGCAGCACTGGACTATTCCAAGAGACCCAGTACTTC.

The rearrangement uses TRBV5-4 and TRBJ1-2, with 8 nucleotides matching TRBD1. From germline, CDR1 is SGHNT and CDR2 YYREEE (reference sequence). Germline trimming cut 4 bases from V and 4 bases from J; bases unmatched to any gene: 15. The CDR3 consists of 17 residues. CDR3 in DNA: TGTGCCAGCAGCCCCCCAGAGGGGACAGGTGCCCCCTATGGCTACACCTTC. Its protein is CASSPPEGTGAPYGYTF.

This clonotype has more than one count but fewer than ten. This chain uses TRBV6-2 or TRBV6-3 with TRBJ2-5; 9 bases fit TRBD2. The germline CDR1 and CDR2 sequences are MNHEY and SVGEGT. Trimming at V came to 6 bases and at J to 11 bases, leaving 16 bases not matched to a gene. This CDR3 is 15 amino acids long. The CDR3 region is CASSLERGAYNEQYF. CDR3 nucleotides: TGTGCCAGCAGCCTCGAGCGGGGGGCTTACAATGAGCAGTACTTC.

The CDR3 sequence is CASSQDRASWDTQYF. The CDR3 nucleotides are TGTGCCAGCAGCCAAGACCGGGCTAGCTGGGATACGCAGTATTTT. The chain joins TRBV3-1 to TRBJ2-3; TRBD2 might be the D (5 bases). Looked up from germline, CDR1 is LGHDT and CDR2 is YNNKEL (reference sequence). V lost 0 bases, J lost 6 bases, and 13 bases lay in between. The CDR3 runs to 15 residues.

The V call is TRBV5-1, the J call TRBJ2-4, with 11 bases identical to TRBD1. The germline V gene has CDR1 SGHRS and CDR2 YFSETQ. The length of the CDR3 is 16 residues. Trimming removed 0 bases from V and 8 bases from J; junction bases left unmatched: 7. This CDR3 is CASSLAKGQGVDIQYF. The CDR3 DNA reads TGCGCCAGCAGCTTGGCCAAGGGACAGGGGGTTGACATTCAGTACTTC.

This chain links TRBV7-9 with TRBJ2-1; 9 bases align to TRBD2. J gave up 2 bases and V 6 bases, and 8 bases lay outside the gene matches. Per the germline V gene, CDR1 is SEHNR and CDR2 is FQNEAQ (reference sequence). The length of the CDR3 is 16 residues. CDR3 sequence: CASSRTGTSTYNEQFF. The CDR3 DNA follows: TGTGCCAGCAGTCGGACCGGGACTAGCACCTACAATGAGCAGTTCTTC.

This clonotype was seen a few times. The chain is built from TRBV27 and TRBJ2-7; D unclear. Germline V gives CDR1 MNHEY, CDR2 SMNVEV (reference sequence). CDR3 size: 13 residues. The V end was cut by 0 bases, the J end by 5 bases, with 8 bases between. The CDR3 protein is CASSLSGTDEQYF. For the CDR3, the DNA is TGTGCCAGCAGTTTATCTGGAACGGACGAGCAGTACTTC.

This clonotype was recorded at least ten times. This chain connects TRBV12-3 or TRBV12-4 to TRBJ2-7; 8 bases are shared with TRBD2. V was clipped by 6 bases and J by 3 bases; unmatched bases: 4. The CDR3 totals 13 residues. In DNA form, the CDR3 reads TGTGCCAGCAGGCCTGGGACTAGCTACGAGCAGTACTTC. It yields the protein CASRPGTSYEQYF.

V is TRBV7-2 and J is TRBJ2-5; no firm D call. Germline lookup yields CDR1 SGHTA and CDR2 FQGNSA. With 5 bases removed from V and 1 base from J, the gap between germline ends came to 11 bases. This CDR3 comprises 14 residues. CDR3: CASSLSIPQETQYF. The CDR3 DNA sequence: TGTGCCAGCAGCCTTAGTATACCCCAAGAGACCCAGTACTTC. The complete variable domain, with remaining parts taken from reference TRBV7-2 and TRBJ2-5, reads GAGVSQSPSNKVTEKGKDVELRCDPISGHTALYWYRQSLGQGLEFLIYFQGNSAPDKSGLPSDRFSAERTGGSVSTLTIQRTQQEDSAVYLCASSLSIPQETQYFGPGTRLLVL.

The sample holds many counts of this clonotype. The chain couples TRBV3-1 to TRBJ2-5, with unresolved D. This CDR3 is built from 12 residues. The V and J ends lost 0 bases and 6 bases respectively, with 5 bases between them. Looked up from germline, CDR1 is LGHDT and CDR2 is YNNKEL (reference sequence). CDR3 nucleotides: TGTGCCAGCAGCCAAGATAGAAAGACCCAGTACTTC. The encoded protein is CASSQDRKTQYF.

The rearrangement links TRBV12-3 or TRBV12-4 to TRBJ2-6; D not certain. The V and J ends lost 5 bases and 0 bases respectively, with 11 bases between them. This CDR3 is built from 16 residues. The CDR3 sequence is CASSAWANSGANVLTF. CDR3 in DNA: TGTGCCAGCAGTGCCTGGGCTAACTCTGGGGCCAACGTCCTGACTTTC.